The T cell receptor (beta chain) described here comes from a study of T cell repertoires in cytomegalovirus infection. The wider study: An indication of both CMV infection and matching HLA type came from public TCR beta signatures. Study-wide results and limits: Ex vivo responses were dominated by HLA-C-restricted CMV-specific TCR beta clonotypes. Cumulative frequency (of public TCR beta family members) identified carriers of CMV plus the relevant HLA.

Concerning this clonotype itself: Its antigen is unknown.

TCRdb fed the reads into MiXCR, producing one record per CDR3 protein. Of about 310,000 distinct CDR3 sequences listed, roughly a sixth are singletons. Trimming took 1 base from V and 0 from J, leaving 6 bases between them. CDR3 size: 15 residues. V gene TRBV12-3 or TRBV12-4 combines with J gene TRBJ2-2; D is uncertain. The specimen was PBMCs. The receptor was derived from a human donor in good health (CMV status not recorded). Some clones in this sample may be carry-over from other donors' samples. This CDR3 is CASSLGVPNTGELFF. The CDR3 bases are TGTGCCAGCAGTTTAGGGGTACCGAACACCGGGGAGCTGTTTTTT.